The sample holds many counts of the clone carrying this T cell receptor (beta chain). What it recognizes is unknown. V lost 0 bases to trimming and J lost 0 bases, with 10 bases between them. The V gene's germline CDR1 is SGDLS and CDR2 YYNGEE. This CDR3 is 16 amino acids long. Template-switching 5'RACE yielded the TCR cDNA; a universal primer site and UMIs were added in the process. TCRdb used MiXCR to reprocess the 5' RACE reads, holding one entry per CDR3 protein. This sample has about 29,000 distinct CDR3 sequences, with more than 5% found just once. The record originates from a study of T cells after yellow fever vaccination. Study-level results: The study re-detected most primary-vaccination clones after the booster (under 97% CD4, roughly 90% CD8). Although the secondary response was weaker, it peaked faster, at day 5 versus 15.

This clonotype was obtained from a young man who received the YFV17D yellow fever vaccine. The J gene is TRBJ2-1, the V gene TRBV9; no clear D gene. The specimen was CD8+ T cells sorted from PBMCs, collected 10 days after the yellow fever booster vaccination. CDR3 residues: CASSVGTASSYNEQFF. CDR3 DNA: TGTGCCAGCAGCGTAGGTACTGCAAGCTCCTACAATGAGCAGTTCTTC.